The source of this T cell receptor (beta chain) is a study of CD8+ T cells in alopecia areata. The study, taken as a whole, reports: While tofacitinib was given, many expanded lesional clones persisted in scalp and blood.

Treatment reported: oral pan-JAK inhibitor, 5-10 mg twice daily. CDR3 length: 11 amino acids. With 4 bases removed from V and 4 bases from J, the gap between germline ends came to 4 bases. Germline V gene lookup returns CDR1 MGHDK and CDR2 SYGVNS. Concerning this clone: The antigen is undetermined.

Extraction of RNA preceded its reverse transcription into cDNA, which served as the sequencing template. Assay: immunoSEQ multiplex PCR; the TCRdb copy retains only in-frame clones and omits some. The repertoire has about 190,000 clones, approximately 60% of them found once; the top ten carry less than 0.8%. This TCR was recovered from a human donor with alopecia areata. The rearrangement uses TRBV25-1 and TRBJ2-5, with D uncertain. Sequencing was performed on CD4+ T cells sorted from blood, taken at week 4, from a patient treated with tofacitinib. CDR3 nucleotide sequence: TGTGCCAGCAGTGCAGCAGAGACCCAGTACTTC. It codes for CASSAAETQYF.